One T cell receptor (beta chain) is described in this entry. This specimen belongs to a study of blood T cell repertoires in COVID-19. Study information: Samples taken during acute and convalescent COVID-19 were collected in the United States, Italy and Spain. Nucleic acid was either cDNA or gDNA, and it came from T cells, B-cell-depleted T cells, or PBMCs.

In the original processing: Estimated nucleated cell counts came from reference gene primer amplification. Some clones are missing from TCRdb's copy, which holds only in-frame ones; the method was immunoSEQ multiplex PCR. V and J calls plus clone size are reproduced from that table; the DNA served to infer D and trimming. The table records 300,000 or so clones, around 87% of them present only once. CDR3 length: 16 amino acids. Trimming left V 3 bases short and J 3 bases short, with 11 bases between. CDR1 is KGHDR, CDR2 SFDVKD, per germline. The sequenced material came from peripheral blood. The chain combines TRBV24-1 with TRBJ1-6; no reliable D call. The receptor's source is a man aged 45-65 years with active or convalescent COVID-19. The CDR3 DNA is TGTGCCACCAGTGATGGCGGGAACGGCTATAATTCACCCCTCCACTTT. Translated, it gives CATSDGGNGYNSPLHF.